This T cell receptor beta chain was sequenced in a study of blood T cells in healthy people across ages. General study results and limits: Observed TCR beta diversity per million T cells went down as age went up. This fall followed a roughly linear course with age.

Comment on this clonotype: Its cognate antigen is unknown.

The CDR3 consists of 12 residues. The junction had 5 bases not matched to a gene; V was cut back by 4 bases and J by 5 bases. Germline V gene sequence: CDR1 SQVTM, CDR2 ANQGSEA. Through a sample-barcoded 5' primer and a J-beta primer mix, a second PCR was run for roughly 6 to 11 cycles. Using its own MiXCR run on the 5' RACE reads, TCRdb lists one record per CDR3 protein. This table has around 1,500,000 distinct CDR3 sequences, roughly 45% appearing once. This chain joins TRBV29-1 and TRBJ2-7, with 7 bases that match TRBD1. The material sequenced was blood. This TCR derives from a woman aged 18-30 years in good health. The CDR3 reads CSVAGGTDEQYF. CDR3 DNA: TGCAGCGTTGCAGGGGGAACGGACGAGCAGTACTTC.